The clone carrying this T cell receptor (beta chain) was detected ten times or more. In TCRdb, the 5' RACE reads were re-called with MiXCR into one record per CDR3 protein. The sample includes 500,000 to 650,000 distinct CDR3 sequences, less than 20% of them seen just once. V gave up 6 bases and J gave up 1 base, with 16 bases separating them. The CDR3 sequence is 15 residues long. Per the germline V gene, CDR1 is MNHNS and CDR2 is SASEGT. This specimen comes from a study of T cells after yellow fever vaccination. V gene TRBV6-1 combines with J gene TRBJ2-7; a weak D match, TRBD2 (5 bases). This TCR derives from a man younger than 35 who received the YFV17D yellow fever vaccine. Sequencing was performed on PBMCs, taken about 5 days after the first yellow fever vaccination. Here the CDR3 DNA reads TGTGCCAGCAGGGAAAGAGGGAGTCAATCCTACGAGCAGTACGTC. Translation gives CASRERGSQSYEQYV.